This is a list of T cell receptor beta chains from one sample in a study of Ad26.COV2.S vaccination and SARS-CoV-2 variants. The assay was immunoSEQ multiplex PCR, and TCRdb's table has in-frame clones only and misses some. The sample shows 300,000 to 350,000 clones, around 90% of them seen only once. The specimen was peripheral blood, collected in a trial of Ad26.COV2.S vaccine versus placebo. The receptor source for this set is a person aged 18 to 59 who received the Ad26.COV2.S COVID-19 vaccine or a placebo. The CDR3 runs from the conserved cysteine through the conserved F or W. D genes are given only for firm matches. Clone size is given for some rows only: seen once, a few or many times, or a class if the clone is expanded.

CDR3 DNA: TGTGCCAGCAGTTCGGGGACCTATGGCTACACCTTC; CDR3 protein: CASSSGTYGYTF; D gene: .; clone size: .; J gene: TRBJ1-2; V gene: TRBV28
CDR3 DNA: TGTGCCAGCAGCTTTGCCGGGGACTACTCCTACGAGCAGTACTTC; CDR3 protein: CASSFAGDYSYEQYF; D gene: TRBD2; clone size: .; J gene: TRBJ2-7; V gene: TRBV5-5
CDR3 DNA: TGTGCCAGCAGTTACTCGCGGGGGCGCTACGAGCAGTACTTC; CDR3 protein: CASSYSRGRYEQYF; D gene: .; clone size: .; J gene: TRBJ2-7; V gene: TRBV6-5
CDR3 DNA: TGTGCCAGCAGCGCGGCAGGGCGTCCAAACACTGAAGCTTTCTTT; CDR3 protein: CASSAAGRPNTEAFF; D gene: .; clone size: few; J gene: TRBJ1-1; V gene: TRBV9
CDR3 DNA: TGTGCCAGTAGTATAAGGTCCCAGGGATACACCTTC; CDR3 protein: CASSIRSQGYTF; D gene: .; clone size: .; J gene: TRBJ1-2; V gene: TRBV19
CDR3 DNA: TGTGCCAGCAGCTTAGCTTTCGGGAGCAATCAGCCCCAGCATTTT; CDR3 protein: CASSLAFGSNQPQHF; D gene: .; clone size: .; J gene: TRBJ1-5; V gene: TRBV7-2
CDR3 DNA: TGTGCCAGCAGCCAAGGGACTAGTCCTCAGACAGATACGCAGTATTTT; CDR3 protein: CASSQGTSPQTDTQYF; D gene: TRBD2; clone size: once; J gene: TRBJ2-3; V gene: TRBV3-1/TRBV3-2
CDR3 DNA: TGTGCCAGCAGCTTGCAGGGGGCGGATCAGCCCCAGCATTTT; CDR3 protein: CASSLQGADQPQHF; D gene: TRBD1; clone size: .; J gene: TRBJ1-5; V gene: TRBV7-2
CDR3 DNA: TGTGCCATCAACCAAAATCATGAGGGTGGCGAGCAGTTCTTC; CDR3 protein: CAINQNHEGGEQFF; D gene: .; clone size: .; J gene: TRBJ2-1; V gene: TRBV10-3
CDR3 DNA: TGTGCCAGCAGCCGGACTCCGAGAGGCTACGAGCAGTACTTC; CDR3 protein: CASSRTPRGYEQYF; D gene: .; clone size: once; J gene: TRBJ2-7; V gene: TRBV6-5
CDR3 DNA: TGTGCCAGCAGCTTAGAGGGGGAGGGTATTGCAGATACGCAGTATTTT; CDR3 protein: CASSLEGEGIADTQYF; D gene: .; clone size: .; J gene: TRBJ2-3; V gene: TRBV7-8
CDR3 DNA: TGCGCCAGCAGTCAACCAAACCGGGACAGGGGGCCTGGCTACACCTTC; CDR3 protein: CASSQPNRDRGPGYTF; D gene: TRBD1; clone size: .; J gene: TRBJ1-2; V gene: TRBV23-1
CDR3 DNA: TGTGCCAGCGCTAGAATGTACAGCGATTTGAACACTGAAGCTTTCTTT; CDR3 protein: CASARMYSDLNTEAFF; D gene: .; clone size: .; J gene: TRBJ1-1; V gene: TRBV11-2
CDR3 DNA: TGTGCCACCACCTCGCACCGCACAGATACGCAGTATTTT; CDR3 protein: CATTSHRTDTQYF; D gene: .; clone size: .; J gene: TRBJ2-3; V gene: TRBV15
CDR3 DNA: TGTGCCAGCAGCAATAGCGGGAGGGCCTGGGGTGAGCAGTTCTTC; CDR3 protein: CASSNSGRAWGEQFF; D gene: .; clone size: .; J gene: TRBJ2-1; V gene: TRBV21-1
CDR3 DNA: TGTGCCACCAGCAGAGATCTCAAGGGGTCGAAGGGTGGCTACACCTTC; CDR3 protein: CATSRDLKGSKGGYTF; D gene: .; clone size: .; J gene: TRBJ1-2; V gene: TRBV15
CDR3 DNA: TGTGCCAGCAGCTTCGGCCGAAGCGATGAGCAGTTCTTC; CDR3 protein: CASSFGRSDEQFF; D gene: .; clone size: .; J gene: TRBJ2-1; V gene: TRBV27
CDR3 DNA: TGTGCCAGCAGCACCCCGGGACTAGCAGGAACCGGGGAGCTGTTTTTT; CDR3 protein: CASSTPGLAGTGELFF; D gene: TRBD2; clone size: .; J gene: TRBJ2-2; V gene: TRBV5-4
CDR3 DNA: TGTGCCTGGGGCCCCGGGGTCCCAGATACGCAGTATTTT; CDR3 protein: CAWGPGVPDTQYF; D gene: .; clone size: .; J gene: TRBJ2-3; V gene: TRBV30
CDR3 DNA: TGTGCCAGCAGTTTATCGGGTTATGGCTACACCTTC; CDR3 protein: CASSLSGYGYTF; D gene: .; clone size: .; J gene: TRBJ1-2; V gene: TRBV28
CDR3 DNA: TGCGCCAGCAGCTTGGGCCCGATGGGGAGCAATCAGCCCCAGCATTTT; CDR3 protein: CASSLGPMGSNQPQHF; D gene: .; clone size: .; J gene: TRBJ1-5; V gene: TRBV5-1
CDR3 DNA: TGTGCCAGCAGCCCCTTCACAGGGGTTGTTAGCTACGAGCAGTACTTC; CDR3 protein: CASSPFTGVVSYEQYF; D gene: TRBD1; clone size: .; J gene: TRBJ2-7; V gene: TRBV7-8
CDR3 DNA: TGTGCCATCAGACCCGGGACTCCCGGTGAGCAGTTCTTC; CDR3 protein: CAIRPGTPGEQFF; D gene: .; clone size: .; J gene: TRBJ2-1; V gene: TRBV10-3
CDR3 DNA: TGTGCCAGCACCCCCAGCCCGACCCCCTCAGGGAATGAGCAGTTCTTC; CDR3 protein: CASTPSPTPSGNEQFF; D gene: .; clone size: once; J gene: TRBJ2-1; V gene: TRBV27
CDR3 DNA: TGTGCCAGCAGTAGAAGGACAGGGACTGGAAACACCATATATTTT; CDR3 protein: CASSRRTGTGNTIYF; D gene: TRBD1; clone size: .; J gene: TRBJ1-3; V gene: TRBV6-2/TRBV6-3
CDR3 DNA: TGTGCTAGTGGTTCGAGGACAGGGGCCCCTTCCGGGGAGCTGTTTTTT; CDR3 protein: CASGSRTGAPSGELFF; D gene: TRBD1; clone size: .; J gene: TRBJ2-2; V gene: TRBV12-5
CDR3 DNA: TGTGCCAGCAGCGTAAGCAGGGAGGATGGCTACACCTTC; CDR3 protein: CASSVSREDGYTF; D gene: .; clone size: .; J gene: TRBJ1-2; V gene: TRBV9
CDR3 DNA: TGTGCCAGCAGCCGCCGGCTAGGATTCTACGAGCAGTACTTC; CDR3 protein: CASSRRLGFYEQYF; D gene: .; clone size: .; J gene: TRBJ2-7; V gene: TRBV6-5
CDR3 DNA: TGCGCCCGCCGCGGCGAGGGGGGAGGGCCTGAGCAGTACTTC; CDR3 protein: CARRGEGGGPEQYF; D gene: .; clone size: .; J gene: TRBJ2-7; V gene: TRBV5-1
CDR3 DNA: TGTGCCAGCAGCCTCTCTACAGATACGCAGTATTTT; CDR3 protein: CASSLSTDTQYF; D gene: .; clone size: once; J gene: TRBJ2-3; V gene: TRBV7-6
CDR3 DNA: TGTGCCAGCTCACCACCGGTGGGGAGAAAGAACACTGAAGCTTTCTTT; CDR3 protein: CASSPPVGRKNTEAFF; D gene: .; clone size: once; J gene: TRBJ1-1; V gene: TRBV18
CDR3 DNA: TGTGCCTGGAGTCCCCTTGAGGAGCAGTACTTC; CDR3 protein: CAWSPLEEQYF; D gene: .; clone size: .; J gene: TRBJ2-7; V gene: TRBV30
CDR3 DNA: TGTGCCAGCAGCGTAGTAGACAGATCGCCGAACTATGGCTACACCTTC; CDR3 protein: CASSVVDRSPNYGYTF; D gene: .; clone size: once; J gene: TRBJ1-2; V gene: TRBV9
CDR3 DNA: TGTGCCAGCAGTGACTCGAAACGCCTTGCCCTCAGGCGCCCCTACGAGCAGTACTTC; CDR3 protein: CASSDSKRLALRRPYEQYF; D gene: .; clone size: .; J gene: TRBJ2-7; V gene: TRBV6-4
CDR3 DNA: TGTGCCAGCAGCCTCACCGGGGAGCTGTTTTTT; CDR3 protein: CASSLTGELFF; D gene: .; clone size: .; J gene: TRBJ2-2; V gene: TRBV3-1/TRBV3-2
CDR3 DNA: TGTGCCAGCAGCCGGGGGGTTCGAGAAAAACTGTTTTTT; CDR3 protein: CASSRGVREKLFF; D gene: .; clone size: .; J gene: TRBJ1-4; V gene: TRBV12-3/TRBV12-4
CDR3 DNA: TGTGCCAGAAGCTTAGATGGGACTAGCGGGAGAAGGGGCTACGAGCAGTACTTC; CDR3 protein: CARSLDGTSGRRGYEQYF; D gene: TRBD2; clone size: .; J gene: TRBJ2-7; V gene: TRBV5-3
CDR3 DNA: TGCGCCAGCAGCCTTTCCGGGACCCAGACCGGGGAGCTGTTTTTT; CDR3 protein: CASSLSGTQTGELFF; D gene: .; clone size: .; J gene: TRBJ2-2; V gene: TRBV5-1
CDR3 DNA: TGTGCCAGCAGCTTACCCTCCCTGGGTTCACCCCTCCACTTT; CDR3 protein: CASSLPSLGSPLHF; D gene: .; clone size: .; J gene: TRBJ1-6; V gene: TRBV7-2
CDR3 DNA: TGTGCCAGCATCCCAGGGTATGCCTATGGCTACACCTTC; CDR3 protein: CASIPGYAYGYTF; D gene: .; clone size: .; J gene: TRBJ1-2; V gene: TRBV7-9
CDR3 DNA: TGTGCCAGCAGCTTTCCCGGACCGGCTAACTATGGCTACACCTTC; CDR3 protein: CASSFPGPANYGYTF; D gene: .; clone size: .; J gene: TRBJ1-2; V gene: TRBV5-6
CDR3 DNA: TGTGCCAGCAGTTTTATCCACAGGGGAACGGAGAATTCACCCCTCCACTTT; CDR3 protein: CASSFIHRGTENSPLHF; D gene: TRBD1; clone size: few; J gene: TRBJ1-6; V gene: TRBV6-2/TRBV6-3
CDR3 DNA: TGTGCCATCAGTGTAGGTGGGGGAGAGAACACTGAAGCTTTCTTT; CDR3 protein: CAISVGGGENTEAFF; D gene: .; clone size: few; J gene: TRBJ1-1; V gene: TRBV10-3
CDR3 DNA: TGTGCCAGCAGCCAAGATTGGGGCGGGGGACAGCCCCAGCATTTT; CDR3 protein: CASSQDWGGGQPQHF; D gene: .; clone size: .; J gene: TRBJ1-5; V gene: TRBV4-2
CDR3 DNA: TGTGCCAGCAGTTCCCCCGGGACTACAACCGGGGAGCTGTTTTTT; CDR3 protein: CASSSPGTTTGELFF; D gene: TRBD2; clone size: .; J gene: TRBJ2-2; V gene: TRBV6-5
CDR3 DNA: TGTGCCAGCATTCGAAGTGGCACAGATACGCAGTATTTT; CDR3 protein: CASIRSGTDTQYF; D gene: .; clone size: .; J gene: TRBJ2-3; V gene: TRBV3-1/TRBV3-2
CDR3 DNA: TGTGCCAGCAGTTACCTCTGGCGGAGCTATGGCTACACCTTC; CDR3 protein: CASSYLWRSYGYTF; D gene: .; clone size: .; J gene: TRBJ1-2; V gene: TRBV6-2/TRBV6-3
CDR3 DNA: TGTGCCAGCAGTGATTACAGTGACCGAACAGATACGCAGTATTTT; CDR3 protein: CASSDYSDRTDTQYF; D gene: .; clone size: .; J gene: TRBJ2-3; V gene: TRBV6-1
CDR3 DNA: TGTGCCAGCAGTCCACCCCGGGGAGGCCAGACCTTC; CDR3 protein: CASSPPRGGQTF; D gene: .; clone size: .; J gene: TRBJ1-2; V gene: TRBV12-3/TRBV12-4
CDR3 DNA: TGTGCCAGCAGTTCGGGGGGCGCTTATAGCAATCAGCCCCAGCATTTT; CDR3 protein: CASSSGGAYSNQPQHF; D gene: .; clone size: .; J gene: TRBJ1-5; V gene: TRBV6-2/TRBV6-3
CDR3 DNA: TGTGCCAGCAGCTCCCGGGACACCGTCCTACTTAACTATGGCTACACCTTC; CDR3 protein: CASSSRDTVLLNYGYTF; D gene: .; clone size: once; J gene: TRBJ1-2; V gene: TRBV5-4
CDR3 DNA: TGTGCCAGCAGCTTAGGTGTGGGGGATACGCAGTATTTT; CDR3 protein: CASSLGVGDTQYF; D gene: .; clone size: .; J gene: TRBJ2-3; V gene: TRBV11-3
CDR3 DNA: TGTGCCAGCAGCCAAACAGGGATTAGCACAGATACGCAGTATTTT; CDR3 protein: CASSQTGISTDTQYF; D gene: .; clone size: .; J gene: TRBJ2-3; V gene: TRBV11-3
CDR3 DNA: TGTGCCTGGACCTCGGGCAGGAGCTACAATGAGCAGTTCTTC; CDR3 protein: CAWTSGRSYNEQFF; D gene: .; clone size: few; J gene: TRBJ2-1; V gene: TRBV30
CDR3 DNA: TGTGCCAGCAGCAAGGCAGGGGGCGAGGTAGAAGCTTTCTTT; CDR3 protein: CASSKAGGEVEAFF; D gene: .; clone size: few; J gene: TRBJ1-1; V gene: TRBV21-1
CDR3 DNA: TGTGCCAGCAGTTACTTCGGGACAGGGCCCTACGAGCAGTACTTC; CDR3 protein: CASSYFGTGPYEQYF; D gene: TRBD1; clone size: .; J gene: TRBJ2-7; V gene: TRBV6-5